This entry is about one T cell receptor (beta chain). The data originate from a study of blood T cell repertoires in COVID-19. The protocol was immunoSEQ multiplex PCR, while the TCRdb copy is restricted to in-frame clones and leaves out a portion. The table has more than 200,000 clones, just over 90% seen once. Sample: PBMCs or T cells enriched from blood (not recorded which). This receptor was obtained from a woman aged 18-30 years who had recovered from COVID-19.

DNA of the CDR3: TGTGCCAGCTCACCACCCGGGACAGGGCGTTATTCACCCCTCCACTTT. Its protein is CASSPPGTGRYSPLHF. J is TRBJ1-6 and V is TRBV18; 9 nucleotides agree with TRBD1. In germline, CDR1 is KGHSH, CDR2 LQKENI. V trimming: 0 bases; J trimming: 8 bases; junction bases outside the gene matches: 5. The CDR3 covers 16 residues.